Presented here are 8 T cell receptor beta chains from one specimen sequenced in a study of T cell repertoires in cytomegalovirus infection. MiXCR, applied by TCRdb to the reads, yields one record per CDR3 protein. The sample has some 590,000 distinct CDR3 sequences; just under 40% are singletons. The antigens these receptors bind are not known. The starting material was cultured PBMCs, obtained from culture after CMV antigen stimulation. These receptors were collected from a human donor in good health (CMV status not recorded). Some clones in this sample may be carry-over from other donors' samples.

This clonotype has only a few counts. The chain uses TRBV7-6 and TRBJ1-4; TRBD1 agrees at 10 bases. The CDR3 has 15 residues. The V gene end was trimmed by 2 bases and the J gene end by 7 bases; junction bases not matched to a gene: 4. CDR1 and CDR2 from the germline V gene are SGHVS and FNYEAQ. CDR3 nucleotide sequence: TGTGCCAGCAGCTTAAGGACAGGGGGGATTGAAAAACTGTTTTTT. It translates to CASSLRTGGIEKLFF.

The chain uses TRBV7-2 and TRBJ2-3, with D perhaps matching TRBD2 (5 bases). Per germline, CDR1 SGHTA and CDR2 FQGNSA. This CDR3 spans 14 amino acids. The V end lost 1 base, the J end lost 11 bases, and 16 bases lay between the germline ends. The CDR3 DNA is TGTGCCAGCAGCTTAGGGGGTCGGGGTATGAAGCAGTATTTT. It yields the protein CASSLGGRGMKQYF.

The V call is TRBV28, the J call TRBJ2-5, with D perhaps matching TRBD1 (6 bases). Germline CDR1 is MDHEN and CDR2 is SYDVKM. V lost 4 bases to trimming and J lost 4 bases, with 19 bases between them. The CDR3 consists of 16 residues. The CDR3 protein is CASSYLQGWKGETQYF. In DNA, the CDR3 is TGTGCCAGCAGTTATCTACAGGGATGGAAGGGAGAGACCCAGTACTTC.

The V gene is TRBV6-1, the J gene TRBJ1-2; D is undetermined. The V end was cut by 3 bases, the J end by 7 bases, with 6 bases between. Germline lookup yields CDR1 MNHNS and CDR2 SASEGT. The CDR3 is 11 amino acids. The chain's CDR3 is CASSDVGGYTF. CDR3 bases: TGTGCCAGCAGTGACGTGGGTGGCTACACCTTC.

There are a few counts of this clonotype. V gene TRBV27 combines with J gene TRBJ2-2, with D hard to call. There are 13 residues in the CDR3. Germline lookup yields CDR1 MNHEY and CDR2 SMNVEV (reference sequence). Trimming removed 2 bases from V and 6 bases from J, with 7 bases in between. For the CDR3, the DNA is TGTGCCAGCAGTTTAATCTCGGCCGGGGAGCTGTTTTTT. Its translation is CASSLISAGELFF.

This clonotype was found a few times. The rearrangement joins TRBV6-1 to TRBJ2-3; D might be TRBD2 (6 bases). The CDR3 loop spans 14 amino acids. Trimming shortened V by 6 bases and J by 2 bases, and 12 bases separated the two germline ends. In germline, CDR1 is MNHNS, CDR2 SASEGT. DNA of the CDR3: TGTGCCAGCAGCGGGGGACGGTTCACAGATACGCAGTATTTT. This encodes CASSGGRFTDTQYF.

This chain joins TRBV20-1 and TRBJ2-5; maybe TRBD2 (5 bases). The CDR3 length is 13 residues. Trimming pared 7 bases from V and 4 bases from J, leaving 16 bases between. The germline CDR1 and CDR2 sequences are DFQATT and SNEGSKA (reference sequence). CDR3 sequence (DNA): TGCAGTGTCCCCCAGCCCAGCGGAGAGACCCAGTACTTC. This encodes CSVPQPSGETQYF.

The chain carries TRBV12-3 or TRBV12-4 and TRBJ2-2; no definite D call. CDR3 length: 15 residues. V lost 3 bases and J lost 1, with 9 bases in between. This CDR3 reads CASSFGMENTGELFF. DNA of the CDR3: TGTGCCAGCAGTTTTGGTATGGAGAACACCGGGGAGCTGTTTTTT.